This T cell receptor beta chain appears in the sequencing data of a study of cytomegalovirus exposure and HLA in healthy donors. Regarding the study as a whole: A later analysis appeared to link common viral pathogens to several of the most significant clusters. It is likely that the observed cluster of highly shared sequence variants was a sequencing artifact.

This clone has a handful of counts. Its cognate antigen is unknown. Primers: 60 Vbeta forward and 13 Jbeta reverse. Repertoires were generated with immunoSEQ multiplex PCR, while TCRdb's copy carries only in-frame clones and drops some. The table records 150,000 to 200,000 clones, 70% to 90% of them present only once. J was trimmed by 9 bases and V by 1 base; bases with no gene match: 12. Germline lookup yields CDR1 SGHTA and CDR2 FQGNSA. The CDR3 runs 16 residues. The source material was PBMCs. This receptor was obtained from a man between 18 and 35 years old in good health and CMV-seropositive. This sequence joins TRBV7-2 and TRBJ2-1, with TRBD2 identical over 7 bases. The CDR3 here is CASSLGSGALAGEQFF. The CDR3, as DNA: TGTGCCAGCAGCTTAGGGAGCGGGGCCTTGGCGGGTGAGCAGTTCTTC.